This T cell receptor (beta chain) was found in a study of T cells in narcolepsy. Looking at the study overall: Enrolled donors included narcolepsy type 1 or type 2 patients and healthy controls.

This clone was recorded once. Antigen specificity is unknown. CDR1 is MNHNY, CDR2 SVGAGI, per germline (reference sequence). V was pared by 2 bases and J by 2 bases, with 10 bases between. The CDR3 loop spans 15 amino acids. Findings and caveats of the study: Autoreactive HCRT-specific and TRIB2-specific clonotypes were marked in same-patient CSF-versus-blood CD4+ comparisons. Healthy controls reportedly lacked the autoreactive clonotypes serially found in patients' blood. Autoreactive clone sequences were missing from some blood memory CD4+ repertoires.

The assay was immunoSEQ multiplex PCR, and TCRdb's table has in-frame clones only and misses some. The sample lists 25,000 to 35,000 clones; about four fifths were seen once. The receptor comes from a human donor with narcolepsy. Material: CD45RA- memory CD4+ T cells from PBMCs. The chain carries TRBV6-6 and TRBJ1-3, with D possibly matching TRBD1 (5 bases). CDR3 coding DNA: TGTGCCAGCAGTTACGGGGACGGAACTGGAAACACCATATATTTT. This encodes CASSYGDGTGNTIYF.